These T cell receptor beta chains were read from a single sample in a study of blood T cell repertoires in COVID-19. Repertoires were generated with immunoSEQ multiplex PCR, while TCRdb's copy carries only in-frame clones and drops some. Among about 280,000 clones listed, roughly 87% were seen once. The sample comprised peripheral blood. These receptors came from a human donor in a cohort sampled during active COVID-19. Each CDR3 is given with its conserved first and last residue. The D gene is left open where the match is weak. Expanded clones get a size class; other rows say once, few or many, or leave the size out.

J gene | V gene | D gene | clone size | CDR3 DNA | CDR3 protein
TRBJ2-5 | TRBV18 | . | . | TGTGCCAGCTCACCTCCGACAGTCCAAGAGACCCAGTACTTC | CASSPPTVQETQYF
TRBJ2-7 | TRBV28 | TRBD2 | . | TGTGCCAGCAGTGGGGGGGAGGCCTACGAGCAGTACTTC | CASSGGEAYEQYF
TRBJ2-5 | TRBV5-6 | TRBD2 | . | TGTGCCAGCAGCCCAGTAACTAGCGTTTGGGAGACCCAGTACTTC | CASSPVTSVWETQYF
TRBJ2-1 | TRBV7-9 | TRBD1 | once | TGTGCCAGCAGCTTCTTGACAGGGGGAAACAATGAGCAGTTCTTC | CASSFLTGGNNEQFF
TRBJ2-2 | TRBV5-1 | TRBD1 | . | TGCGCCAGCAGCTTGAGGACAGGGGGCCCCGGGGAGCTGTTTTTT | CASSLRTGGPGELFF
TRBJ2-1 | TRBV10-3 | TRBD2 | . | TGTGCCATCAGGGGACTAGCGGACCACAATGAGCAGTTCTTC | CAIRGLADHNEQFF
TRBJ2-1 | TRBV5-1 | . | once | TGCGCCAGCAGCTTGAGGGAGTCAGGCGAATACAATGAGCAGTTCTTC | CASSLRESGEYNEQFF
TRBJ2-7 | TRBV6-5 | . | . | TGTGCCAGCAGCAAACAGGGGGGGAGCTCCTACGAGCAGTACTTC | CASSKQGGSSYEQYF
TRBJ2-2 | TRBV5-1 | . | . | TGCGCCAGCAGCTCCACCCAGATTACCGGGGAGCTGTTTTTT | CASSSTQITGELFF
TRBJ2-1 | TRBV19 | . | . | TGTGCCAGTAGCTCTGGACTAAACAATGAGCAGTTCTTC | CASSSGLNNEQFF
TRBJ1-5 | TRBV12-3/TRBV12-4 | . | . | TGTGCCAGCAGTTTCGCCGGGGGGGAGCCCCAGCATTTT | CASSFAGGEPQHF
TRBJ1-1 | TRBV20-1 | . | . | TGCAGTGCGCAGGGCAACACTGAAGCTTTCTTT | CSAQGNTEAFF
TRBJ1-4 | TRBV28 | . | . | TGTGCCAGCTATAGTTCTGCTCGAGGGGAAAAACTGTTTTTT | CASYSSARGEKLFF
TRBJ2-7 | TRBV29-1 | TRBD1 | . | TGCAGCGTTGCCCAGGTCGGGGGACAGGCGCCCCAGTACTTC | CSVAQVGGQAPQYF
TRBJ2-1 | TRBV11-2 | TRBD1 | . | TGTGCCAGCAGCCAAGACAGGGGAGAAGAGCAGTTCTTC | CASSQDRGEEQFF
TRBJ1-5 | TRBV19 | TRBD1 | . | TGTGCCAGTAGCAAACAGGGGATTTATAGCAATCAGCCCCAGCATTTT | CASSKQGIYSNQPQHF
TRBJ1-5 | TRBV10-3 | . | . | TGTGCCATCAGTCGGGAGGGCCAGCCCCAGCATTTT | CAISREGQPQHF
TRBJ1-6 | TRBV7-9 | . | . | TGTGCCAGCAGCTTAGTCCATCCACCCCTCCACTTT | CASSLVHPPLHF
TRBJ2-7 | TRBV6-6 | TRBD2 | once | TGTGCCAGCCGAGTTACAGCACTAGCGGGGGCACTCGCTTACTTC | CASRVTALAGALAYF
TRBJ2-5 | TRBV27 | TRBD2 | . | TGTGCCAGCAGTTTAGCGGGAGCCTTGCAAGAGACCCAGTACTTC | CASSLAGALQETQYF
TRBJ2-7 | TRBV6-5 | TRBD1 | once | TGTGCCAGCATCTCCGGGACAGGGTACGAGCAGTACTTC | CASISGTGYEQYF
TRBJ1-5 | TRBV28 | . | . | TGTGCCAGCAGTAACAGGCGCCTCGGGTCTAGTGGCAATCAGCCCCAGCATTTT | CASSNRRLGSSGNQPQHF
TRBJ2-1 | TRBV28 | TRBD2 | few | TGTGCCAGCAGCGTGATCGGGACTACTTCGAATGAGCAGTTCTTC | CASSVIGTTSNEQFF
TRBJ2-5 | TRBV7-2 | . | once | TGTGCCAGCAGCTCAACGTCGGGAGCGGGCGGGGAGACCCAGTACTTC | CASSSTSGAGGETQYF
TRBJ1-6 | TRBV18 | . | once | TGTGCCAGCTCACGCGACAGCCAGAATTCACCCCTCCACTTT | CASSRDSQNSPLHF
TRBJ1-5 | TRBV7-6 | . | . | TGTGCCAGCAGCTCCCAGGAAAATCAGCCCCAGCATTTT | CASSSQENQPQHF
TRBJ2-3 | TRBV4-1 | TRBD2 | . | TGCGCCAGCAGCCAAGTTGAGACTAGCGGAGGCACAGATACGCAGTATTTT | CASSQVETSGGTDTQYF
TRBJ2-1 | TRBV19 | TRBD2 | . | TGTGCCAGTAGTACGCGGGAGTGGTACAATGAGCAGTTCTTC | CASSTREWYNEQFF
TRBJ1-1 | TRBV19 | . | . | TGTGCCAGTAGTTGGGGAGAGGGGGTGAACACTGAAGCTTTCTTT | CASSWGEGVNTEAFF
TRBJ2-3 | TRBV28 | TRBD1 | once | TGTGCCAGCTCCACGAAGACAGGGGGCGCAGATACGCAGTATTTT | CASSTKTGGADTQYF
TRBJ2-2 | TRBV5-1 | . | . | TGCGCCAGCAGCTTGGCGGGAGTTAACACCGGGGAGCTGTTTTTT | CASSLAGVNTGELFF
TRBJ1-4 | TRBV10-3 | . | . | TGTGCCATCAGTGATGAGGTTGGGGAAAAACTGTTTTTT | CAISDEVGEKLFF
TRBJ2-1 | TRBV19 | TRBD2 | . | TGTGCCAGTAGTATAGTGGGACTAGCGGGAGGATCCAATGAGCAGTTCTTC | CASSIVGLAGGSNEQFF
TRBJ2-6 | TRBV24-1 | . | . | TGTGCCACCAGTGATTCCAGGGCTGGGGCCAACGTCCTGACTTTC | CATSDSRAGANVLTF
TRBJ1-2 | TRBV9 | . | . | TGTGCCAGCAGCGTAGGGGCCGAACCTAGTCCGGGGACCTTC | CASSVGAEPSPGTF
TRBJ1-1 | TRBV6-6 | . | . | TGTGCCAGCAGCGCGACCCGGGGGAACACTGAAGCTTTCTTT | CASSATRGNTEAFF
TRBJ2-7 | TRBV6-6 | . | . | TGTGCCAGCAGCTTGACAGGTTTCAGCTCCTACGAGCAGTACTTC | CASSLTGFSSYEQYF
TRBJ2-7 | TRBV28 | . | . | TGTGCCAGCAGTAGAGGGGGCTCCTACGAGCAGTACTTC | CASSRGGSYEQYF
TRBJ1-1 | TRBV7-2 | . | . | TGTGCCAGCAGCGCGTTCAGGGCCACTGAAGCTTTCTTT | CASSAFRATEAFF
TRBJ1-1 | TRBV5-6 | . | . | TGTGCCAGCAGCTTAACGACGGGGAACACTGAAGCTTTCTTT | CASSLTTGNTEAFF
TRBJ1-2 | TRBV5-6 | TRBD1 | . | TGTGCCAGCACTTCGGGAACTAAGGACAGGCACTATGGCTACACCTTC | CASTSGTKDRHYGYTF
TRBJ2-5 | TRBV7-9 | TRBD2 | . | TGTGCCAGCAGCCCTCGGACTAGCGAACAAGAGACCCAGTACTTC | CASSPRTSEQETQYF
TRBJ2-2 | TRBV2 | . | once | TGTGCCAGCAGTGAAACAGCGGAAAGGGATACCGGGGAGCTGTTTTTT | CASSETAERDTGELFF
TRBJ2-1 | TRBV7-9 | . | . | TGTGCCAGCAGCTTAGGGGAGTGGAGTTCCAATGAGCAGTTCTTC | CASSLGEWSSNEQFF
TRBJ2-3 | TRBV12-3/TRBV12-4 | . | . | TGTGCCAGCAGTATAGATACTAGAACGCAGTATTTT | CASSIDTRTQYF